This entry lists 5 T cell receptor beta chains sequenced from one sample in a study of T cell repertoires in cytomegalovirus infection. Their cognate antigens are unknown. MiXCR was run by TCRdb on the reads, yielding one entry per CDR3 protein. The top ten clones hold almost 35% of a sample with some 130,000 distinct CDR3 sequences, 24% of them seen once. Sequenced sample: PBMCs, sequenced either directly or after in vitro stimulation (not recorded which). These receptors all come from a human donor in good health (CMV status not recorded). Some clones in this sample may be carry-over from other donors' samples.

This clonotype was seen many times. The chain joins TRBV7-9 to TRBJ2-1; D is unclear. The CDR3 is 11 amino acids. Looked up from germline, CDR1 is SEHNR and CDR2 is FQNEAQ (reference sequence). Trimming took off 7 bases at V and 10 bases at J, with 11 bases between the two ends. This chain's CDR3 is CASTPMNEQFF. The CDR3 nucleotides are TGTGCCAGCACCCCGATGAACGAGCAGTTCTTC.

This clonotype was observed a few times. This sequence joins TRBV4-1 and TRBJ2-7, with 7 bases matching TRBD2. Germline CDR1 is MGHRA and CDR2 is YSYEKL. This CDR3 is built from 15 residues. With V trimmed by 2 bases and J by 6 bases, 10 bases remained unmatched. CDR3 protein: CASSQSNGLVGEQYF. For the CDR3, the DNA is TGCGCCAGCAGCCAATCGAATGGACTAGTAGGCGAGCAGTACTTC.

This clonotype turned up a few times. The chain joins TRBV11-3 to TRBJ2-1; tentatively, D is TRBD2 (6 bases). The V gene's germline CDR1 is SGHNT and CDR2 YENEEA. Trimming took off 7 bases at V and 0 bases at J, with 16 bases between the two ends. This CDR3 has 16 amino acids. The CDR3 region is CASTPGRGSSYNEQFF. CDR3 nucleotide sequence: TGTGCCAGCACCCCAGGCCGGGGGAGCTCCTACAATGAGCAGTTCTTC. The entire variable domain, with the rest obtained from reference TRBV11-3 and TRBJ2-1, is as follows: EAGVVQSPRYKIIEKKQPVAFWCNPISGHNTLYWYLQNLGQGPELLIRYENEEAVDDSQLPKDRFSAERLKGVDSTLKIQPAELGDSAVYLCASTPGRGSSYNEQFFGPGTRLTVL.

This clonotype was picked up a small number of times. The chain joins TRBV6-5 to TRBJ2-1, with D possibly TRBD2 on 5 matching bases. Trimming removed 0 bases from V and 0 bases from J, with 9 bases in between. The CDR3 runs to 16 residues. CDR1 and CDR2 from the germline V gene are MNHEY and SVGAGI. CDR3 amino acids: CASSYSRLASYNEQFF. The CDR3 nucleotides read TGTGCCAGCAGTTACTCGAGGCTAGCCTCCTACAATGAGCAGTTCTTC.

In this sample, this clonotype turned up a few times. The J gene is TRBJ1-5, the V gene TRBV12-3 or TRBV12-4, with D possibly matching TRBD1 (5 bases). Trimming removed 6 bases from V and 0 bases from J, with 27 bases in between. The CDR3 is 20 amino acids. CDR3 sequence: CASRSTGRDVEVLSNQPQHF. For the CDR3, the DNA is TGTGCCAGCAGATCCACCGGCAGGGACGTGGAAGTCCTTAGCAATCAGCCCCAGCATTTT.